The clone carrying this T cell receptor (beta chain) has more than one count but fewer than ten. Antigen unknown. The data originate from a study of response to subunit inactivated influenza vaccine. Study-wide results and caveats: It was the authors' suggestion that each seasonal influenza vaccination recruits few new T cells.

TCRdb re-analysed the RT-PCR reads in MiXCR, keeping a single row per CDR3 protein. This table has roughly 500,000 distinct CDR3 sequences, about 15% appearing once. Trimming removed 3 bases from V and 2 bases from J, with 14 bases in between. This CDR3 is 17 amino acids long. Germline V CDR1 and CDR2: LGHNA, YSLEER. The sequencing here drew on CD4+ T cells sorted from PBMCs, taken about 23 months after vaccination. This sequence originates from a man aged 50 to 69 who received an inactivated influenza vaccine. V and J are TRBV4-3 and TRBJ2-6; D is possibly TRBD1 or TRBD2 (5 bases each). CDR3 in amino acids: CASSHEQGRAGANVLTF. The CDR3, as DNA: TGCGCCAGCAGCCACGAGCAGGGACGGGCTGGGGCCAACGTCCTGACTTTC.